This note documents a single T cell receptor (beta chain) sequence. Clones were read by immunoSEQ multiplex PCR, and TCRdb kept only the in-frame ones, dropping some. The sample lists approximately 190,000 clones; just over 85% were seen once. This sample is part of a study of blood T cell repertoires in COVID-19. About the study: There were acute and convalescent COVID-19 samples, and they came from the United States, Italy and Spain.

The V end was cut by 7 bases, the J end by 8 bases, with 30 bases between. The germline CDR1 and CDR2 sequences are LNHDA and SQIVND (reference sequence). The CDR3 length is 18 residues. Sample: peripheral blood. The rearrangement joins TRBV19 to TRBJ2-1; D is tentatively TRBD1 or TRBD2 (9 bases each). This clonotype originated in an elderly man with acute or convalescent COVID-19. CDR3 in amino acids: CASNRGRASGEAGDEQFF. The CDR3 nucleotides are TGTGCCAGTAACAGGGGGCGAGCTAGCGGGGAAGCGGGAGATGAGCAGTTCTTC.